This T cell receptor (beta chain) derives from a study of Ad26.COV2.S vaccination and SARS-CoV-2 variants. Study information: The donor belonged to the COV1001 Ad26.COV2.S trial arm.

This CDR3 has 19 residues. The ends lost 5 bases at V and 0 bases at J; junction bases unmatched: 12. Germline loops: CDR1 SGHTA, CDR2 FQGTGA. As for treatment: roughly 18 received Ad26.COV2.S at low or high dose, single or two shots; a few received placebo; per-sample allocation not given. Following the first vaccine or placebo injection, samples were taken on day 63. Produced via immunoSEQ multiplex PCR; TCRdb's table is partial and in-frame only. The sample lists 380,000 or so clones; 86% were seen once. Here the sequenced sample was peripheral blood, taken in a trial of Ad26.COV2.S vaccine versus placebo. This clonotype was sampled from a person aged 18-60 years who received the Ad26.COV2.S COVID-19 vaccine or a placebo. The chain employs TRBV7-3 and TRBJ2-1, with 11 bases fitting TRBD2. DNA of the CDR3: TGTGCCAGCAGCCCCTTACCCCGGACTAGCGGGTCCTCCTACAATGAGCAGTTCTTC. Translated, it gives CASSPLPRTSGSSYNEQFF. The full variable domain, completed using reference TRBV7-3 and TRBJ2-1, is GAGVSQTPSNKVTEKGKYVELRCDPISGHTALYWYRQSLGQGPEFLIYFQGTGAADDSGLPNDRFFAVRPEGSVSTLKIQRTERGDSAVYLCASSPLPRTSGSSYNEQFFGPGTRLTVL.